This TCR beta chain derives from a study of blood T cell repertoires in COVID-19. Study overall: T cells, B-cell-depleted T cells, or PBMCs supplied cDNA or gDNA.

The V gene's germline CDR1 is SGHRS and CDR2 YFSETQ. Trimming pared 0 bases from V and 8 bases from J, leaving 12 bases between. CDR3 length: 15 residues. Original processing notes: Reference gene primer amplification in the assay estimated nucleated cell counts. Some clones are missing from TCRdb's copy, which holds only in-frame ones; the method was immunoSEQ multiplex PCR. That table furnishes V, J and clone size, whereas the DNA furnished D and trimming. The sample consists of some 110,000 clones, 70% to 90% of them appearing once. In this sample, this clone turned up once. Sequencing was carried out using peripheral blood. The TCR comes from a man younger than 45 with acute or convalescent COVID-19. The gene calls are TRBV5-1 and TRBJ1-6, with a possible D match to TRBD1 (5 bases). CDR3 protein: CASSLVGDLDSPLHF. CDR3 DNA sequence: TGCGCCAGCAGCTTGGTAGGGGATTTGGATTCACCCCTCCACTTT.